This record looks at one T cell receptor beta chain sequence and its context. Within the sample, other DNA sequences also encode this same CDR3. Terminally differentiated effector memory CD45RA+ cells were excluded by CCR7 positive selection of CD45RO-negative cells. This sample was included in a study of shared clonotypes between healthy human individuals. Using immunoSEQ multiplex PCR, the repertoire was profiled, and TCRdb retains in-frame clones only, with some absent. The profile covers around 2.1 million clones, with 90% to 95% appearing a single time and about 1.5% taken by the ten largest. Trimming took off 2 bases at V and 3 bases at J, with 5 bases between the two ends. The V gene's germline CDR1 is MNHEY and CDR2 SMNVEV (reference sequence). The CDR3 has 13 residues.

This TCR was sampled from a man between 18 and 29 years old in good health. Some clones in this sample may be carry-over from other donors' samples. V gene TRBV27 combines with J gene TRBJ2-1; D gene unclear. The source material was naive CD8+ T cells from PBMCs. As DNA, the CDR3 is TGTGCCAGCAGTTTAGACTTCTACAATGAGCAGTTCTTC. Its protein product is CASSLDFYNEQFF.